A single sample gave rise to the 5 T cell receptor beta chains below, sequenced in a study of blood T cell repertoires in COVID-19. Generated by immunoSEQ multiplex PCR, the TCRdb table keeps only in-frame clones and is missing some. The sample has about 56,000 clones; about 90% are singletons. Sequencing was done on a sample of peripheral blood. These receptors were collected from a human donor in a cohort sampled during active COVID-19.

The chain couples TRBV19 to TRBJ2-7, with 8 bases matching TRBD1. CDR1 is LNHDA and CDR2 is SQIVND in the germline V gene (reference sequence). The CDR3 has 14 residues. Losses at the gene ends were 4 bases for V and 3 bases for J; bases not matched to a gene: 5. CDR3: CASSTGTGNYEQYF. The CDR3 coding sequence is TGTGCCAGTAGTACCGGGACAGGAAACTACGAGCAGTACTTC.

V and J are TRBV6-5 and TRBJ1-1; D unresolved. Germline CDR1 and CDR2: MNHEY and SVGAGI. CDR3 length equals 11 residues. Trimming removed 4 bases at V and 7 bases at J, with 7 bases between. The CDR3 nucleotides are TGTGCCAGCAGTTCCCAATTTGAAGCTTTCTTT. Residues: CASSSQFEAFF.

The chain has TRBV7-2 and TRBJ1-2, with D tentatively TRBD1 (5 bases). There are 17 residues in the CDR3. Per germline, CDR1 SGHTA and CDR2 FQGNSA. Trimming removed 4 bases from V and 1 base from J, with 19 bases in between. CDR3 in DNA: TGTGCCAGCAGCTCTACGACAAGGGGTGGGGTTAACTATGGCTACACCTTC. It yields the protein CASSSTTRGGVNYGYTF.

V usage is TRBV5-6 and J usage is TRBJ1-5, with 8 positions matching TRBD1. This CDR3 comprises 14 residues. The germline CDR1 and CDR2 sequences are SGHDT and YYEEEE. The trim removed 3 bases at V and 2 bases at J, leaving 1 base unmatched. CDR3 amino acids: CASSSTGGNQPQHF. The CDR3 nucleotides read TGTGCCAGCAGCTCGACAGGGGGCAATCAGCCCCAGCATTTT.

This rearrangement joins TRBV6-1 to TRBJ1-1; D may be TRBD1 (5 bases). Trimming removed 2 bases from V and 4 bases from J, with 11 bases in between. From germline, CDR1 is MNHNS and CDR2 SASEGT. The CDR3 is 14 amino acids. The chain's CDR3 is CASSEQGTGTEAFF. The DNA of the CDR3 is TGTGCCAGCAGTGAACAGGGAACTGGCACTGAAGCTTTCTTT.